The 15 T cell receptor beta chains in this list originate from one sample, sequenced in a study of CD8+CD57+ T cells in acquired aplastic anemia. Investigators profiled TCR beta VDJ and CDR3 from genomic DNA template. TCRdb independently ran MiXCR on the reads; one entry per CDR3 protein. The sample contains 210,000 or so distinct CDR3 sequences, roughly 45% of which appear only once. Flow cytometry had shown expanded CD8+CD57+ cells in the patients chosen for sequencing. Sequencing used sorted CD4+, CD8+, or CD8+CD57+ T cells (not recorded which) from PBMCs. The receptor source for this set is a human donor with aplastic anemia.

The rearrangement uses TRBV7-2 and TRBJ2-3; no clear D. The CDR3 runs to 14 residues. V dropped 9 bases and J dropped 0 bases, with 13 bases sitting between them. Germline-derived CDR1 and CDR2 are SGHTA and FQGNSA. The CDR3 DNA follows: TGTGCCAGTAGTCTCCGGTTTAGCACAGATACGCAGTATTTT. This encodes CASSLRFSTDTQYF.

Turning to this clonotype: It may be a read error: a sequence one base away is much more abundant. The V and J genes are TRBV19 and TRBJ1-1, with D unresolved. V lost 5 bases to trimming and J lost 0 bases, with 19 bases between them. CDR1 is LNHDA, CDR2 SQIVND, per germline (reference sequence). The CDR3 runs 17 residues. The CDR3 DNA is TGTGCCAGTAGTCTCCAAACCGGGTCACCCATGAACACTGAAGCTTTCTTT. Its translation is CASSLQTGSPMNTEAFF.

Concerning this clonotype: Just one base apart from a much larger clone, this may be a read error. The chain recombines TRBV6-1 with TRBJ2-7; D gene uncertain. The CDR3 length is 16 residues. The germline V gene encodes CDR1 MNHNS and CDR2 SASEGT. CDR3 protein: CASSEAVSVPSHEQYF. The CDR3 DNA is TGTGCCAGCAGTGAAGCGGTGTCAGTTCCCTCCCACGAGCAGTACTTC.

The table lists this clonotype with a few counts. J is TRBJ2-5 and V is TRBV5-1; D tentatively fits TRBD1 or TRBD2 (6 bases each). V was trimmed by 0 bases and J by 2 bases, leaving 11 bases between them. This CDR3 contains 15 residues. Looked up from germline, CDR1 is SGHRS and CDR2 is YFSETQ. CDR3 sequence: CASSLAGAAQETQYF. CDR3 nucleotide sequence: TGCGCCAGCAGCTTGGCGGGGGCGGCACAAGAGACCCAGTACTTC.

This clonotype was counted ten times or more. The chain uses TRBV29-1 and TRBJ2-7; D might be TRBD1 (5 bases). CDR1 and CDR2 from the germline V gene are SQVTM and ANQGSEA. The CDR3 consists of 13 residues. V dropped 7 bases and J dropped 3 bases, with 16 bases sitting between them. The CDR3 region has the DNA TGCAGCGGAACCTCCACAGGAAACTACGAGCAGTACTTC. Its translation is CSGTSTGNYEQYF.

There are many counts of this clonotype. The chain carries TRBV12-3 or TRBV12-4 and TRBJ1-2; D gene uncertain. The CDR3 is 13 amino acids. Deletions cut 7 bases from V and 4 bases from J, with 13 bases between. The CDR3, as DNA: TGTGCCAGCACTCTGGTGGGAAGCTATGGCTACACCTTC. Translation: CASTLVGSYGYTF.

This clonotype has ten or more counts. V gene TRBV20-1 combines with J gene TRBJ1-5; D is perhaps TRBD1 (6 bases). The CDR3 consists of 13 residues. The V and J ends lost 5 bases and 4 bases respectively, with 12 bases between them. Looked up from germline, CDR1 is DFQATT and CDR2 is SNEGSKA (reference sequence). The DNA for the CDR3 is TGCAGTGCTCTAGCCCAGGGGAATCAGCCCCAGCATTTT. It specifies CSALAQGNQPQHF.

This clonotype has at least ten counts. The rearrangement uses TRBV5-6 and TRBJ1-1; D not certain. Germline V CDR1 and CDR2: SGHDT, YYEEEE. Trimming cost V 1 base and J 0 bases, with 4 bases left between them. The CDR3 consists of 13 residues. In DNA, the CDR3 is TGTGCCAGCAGCTTGTGGCTGAACACTGAAGCTTTCTTT. It translates to CASSLWLNTEAFF.

This clonotype was detected ten times or more. The chain links TRBV20-1 to TRBJ2-5, with 13 bases fitting TRBD2. Germline V gives CDR1 DFQATT, CDR2 SNEGSKA (reference sequence). The CDR3 is made up of 15 amino acids. V lost 3 bases and J lost 5; bases outside the gene matches: 6. Written as DNA, the CDR3 is TGCAGTGCTAGGACTAGCGGGGGGAGTAGGGAGACCCAGTACTTC. Encoded protein: CSARTSGGSRETQYF.

This clonotype was counted ten times or more. The chain has TRBV10-3 and TRBJ2-3; D is perhaps TRBD2 (6 bases). CDR1 and CDR2 from the germline V gene are ENHRY and SYGVKD. Trimming took off 0 bases at V and 2 bases at J, with 12 bases between the two ends. CDR3 length equals 16 residues. Here the CDR3 reads CAISESETSLTDTQYF. The CDR3 nucleotides read TGTGCCATCAGTGAGTCGGAAACTAGCCTCACAGATACGCAGTATTTT.

V and J are TRBV29-1 and TRBJ1-1; 10 bases line up with TRBD1. The length of the CDR3 is 17 residues. CDR1 is SQVTM, CDR2 ANQGSEA, per germline. V was clipped by 4 bases and J by 1 base; unmatched bases: 12. In nucleotides, the CDR3 is TGCAGCGTTGCGCGCGGGGACAGGGGCAATCAGAACACTGAAGCTTTCTTT. The encoded protein is CSVARGDRGNQNTEAFF.

This clonotype was recorded at least ten times. CDR3 DNA: TGTGCCAGCAGCTTAGGGTGGGCAGGGGGTAATAATCAGCCCCAGCATTTT. This sequence encodes CASSLGWAGGNNQPQHF. The chain is built from TRBV7-9 and TRBJ1-5; 7 positions match TRBD1. From germline, CDR1 is SEHNR and CDR2 FQNEAQ (reference sequence). The CDR3 loop spans 17 amino acids. After removal of 1 base from V and 4 bases from J, the junction contained 10 bases not matched to a gene.

This clonotype was counted a few times. The chain employs TRBV7-9 and TRBJ2-1, with D possibly TRBD1 on 5 matching bases. V dropped 5 bases and J dropped 10 bases, with 12 bases sitting between them. Germline CDR1 and CDR2: SEHNR and FQNEAQ (reference sequence). The CDR3 is made up of 12 amino acids. The chain's CDR3 is CASSLMGREQFF. The CDR3 nucleotides read TGTGCCAGCAGCCTAATGGGGCGGGAGCAGTTCTTC.

This clonotype came up once. This CDR3 is missing its conserved last phenylalanine or tryptophan, likely due to a read error. The V gene is TRBV3-1, the J gene TRBJ1-2; the D gene is possibly TRBD1 (5 bases). There are 14 residues in the CDR3. Germline V gives CDR1 LGHDT, CDR2 YNNKEL (reference sequence). V lost 1 base and J lost 2, with 8 bases in between. The CDR3, as DNA: TGTGCCAGCAGCCAAGCACGACAGAACTATGGCTACACCCTC. It encodes CASSQARQNYGYTL.

This chain links TRBV6-1 with TRBJ1-5; 10 bases fit TRBD1. The CDR3 covers 16 residues. J gave up 3 bases and V 5 bases, and 7 bases lay outside the gene matches. CDR1 and CDR2 from the germline V gene are MNHNS and SASEGT. The chain's CDR3 is CASSPRDRGVNQPQHF. The CDR3 region has the DNA TGTGCCAGCAGTCCTCGGGACAGGGGTGTCAATCAGCCCCAGCATTTT.